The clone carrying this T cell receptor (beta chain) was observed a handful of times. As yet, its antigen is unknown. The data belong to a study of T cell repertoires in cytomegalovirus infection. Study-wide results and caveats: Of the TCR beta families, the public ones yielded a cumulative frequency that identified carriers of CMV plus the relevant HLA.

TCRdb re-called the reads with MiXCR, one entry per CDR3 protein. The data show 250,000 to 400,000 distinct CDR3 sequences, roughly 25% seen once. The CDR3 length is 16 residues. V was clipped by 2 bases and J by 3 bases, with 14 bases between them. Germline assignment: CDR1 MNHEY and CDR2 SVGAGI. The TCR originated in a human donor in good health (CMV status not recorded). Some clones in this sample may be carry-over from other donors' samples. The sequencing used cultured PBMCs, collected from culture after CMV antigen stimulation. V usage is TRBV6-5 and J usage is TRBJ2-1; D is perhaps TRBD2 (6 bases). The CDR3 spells CASSYGSSGHYNEQFF. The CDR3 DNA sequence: TGTGCCAGCAGTTACGGGTCAAGCGGGCACTACAATGAGCAGTTCTTC.